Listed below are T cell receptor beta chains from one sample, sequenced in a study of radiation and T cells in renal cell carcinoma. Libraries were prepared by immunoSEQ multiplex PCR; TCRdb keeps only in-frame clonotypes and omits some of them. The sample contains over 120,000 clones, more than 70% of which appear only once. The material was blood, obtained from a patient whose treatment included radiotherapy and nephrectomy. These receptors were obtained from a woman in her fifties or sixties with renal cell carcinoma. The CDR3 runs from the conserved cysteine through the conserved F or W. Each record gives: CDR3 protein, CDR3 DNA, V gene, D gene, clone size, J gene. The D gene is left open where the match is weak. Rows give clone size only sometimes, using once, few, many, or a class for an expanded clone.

CDR3 protein: CASRGPTQGTYNEQFF; CDR3 DNA: TGCGCCAGCAGGGGCCCTACCCAGGGTACCTACAATGAGCAGTTCTTC; V gene: TRBV10-1; D gene: .; clone size: once; J gene: TRBJ2-1
CDR3 protein: CASSGGGSYYNEQFF; CDR3 DNA: TGTGCCAGCAGTGGTGGAGGGAGTTACTACAATGAGCAGTTCTTC; V gene: TRBV7-9; D gene: .; clone size: .; J gene: TRBJ2-1
CDR3 protein: CASSIETSGGNKDTQYF; CDR3 DNA: TGTGCCAGCAGCATTGAGACTAGCGGGGGGAATAAAGATACGCAGTATTTT; V gene: TRBV7-2; D gene: TRBD2; clone size: .; J gene: TRBJ2-3
CDR3 protein: CATRWGKATEAFF; CDR3 DNA: TGTGCCACCAGATGGGGTAAAGCCACTGAAGCTTTCTTT; V gene: TRBV19; D gene: .; clone size: .; J gene: TRBJ1-1
CDR3 protein: CATSRSGGQRNTIYF; CDR3 DNA: TGTGCCACCAGCAGATCAGGGGGACAACGAAACACCATATATTTT; V gene: TRBV15; D gene: TRBD1; clone size: .; J gene: TRBJ1-3
CDR3 protein: CASSLAWGATYEQYF; CDR3 DNA: TGTGCCAGCAGCTTAGCGTGGGGGGCAACCTACGAGCAGTACTTC; V gene: TRBV7-2; D gene: .; clone size: .; J gene: TRBJ2-7
CDR3 protein: CASSATGLQETQYF; CDR3 DNA: TGTGCCAGCTCAGCCACAGGGCTCCAAGAGACCCAGTACTTC; V gene: TRBV18; D gene: .; clone size: .; J gene: TRBJ2-5
CDR3 protein: CASSSGTIGNTIYF; CDR3 DNA: TGCGCCAGCAGCTCAGGGACTATTGGAAACACCATATATTTT; V gene: TRBV5-1; D gene: .; clone size: .; J gene: TRBJ1-3
CDR3 protein: CASSRAGVLEQYF; CDR3 DNA: TGTGCCAGCAGCCGGGCGGGGGTACTCGAGCAGTACTTC; V gene: TRBV14; D gene: TRBD2; clone size: .; J gene: TRBJ2-7
CDR3 protein: CAWTEKGASGNTIYF; CDR3 DNA: TGTGCCTGGACCGAAAAGGGCGCCTCTGGAAACACCATATATTTT; V gene: TRBV30; D gene: .; clone size: .; J gene: TRBJ1-3